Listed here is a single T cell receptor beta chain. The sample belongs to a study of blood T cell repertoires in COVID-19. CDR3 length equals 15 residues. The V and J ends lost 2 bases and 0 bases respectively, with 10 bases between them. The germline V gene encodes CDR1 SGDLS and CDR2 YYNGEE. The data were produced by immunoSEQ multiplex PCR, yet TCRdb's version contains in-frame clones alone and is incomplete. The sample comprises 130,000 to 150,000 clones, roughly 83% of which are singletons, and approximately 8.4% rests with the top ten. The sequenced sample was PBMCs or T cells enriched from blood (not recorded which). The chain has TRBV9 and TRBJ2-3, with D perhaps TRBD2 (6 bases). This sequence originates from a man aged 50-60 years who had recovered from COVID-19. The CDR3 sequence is CASSVFAGSTDTQYF. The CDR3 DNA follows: TGTGCCAGCAGCGTTTTTGCGGGGAGCACAGATACGCAGTATTTT. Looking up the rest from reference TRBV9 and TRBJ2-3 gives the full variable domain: DSGVTQTPKHLITATGQRVTLRCSPRSGDLSVYWYQQSLDQGLQFLIQYYNGEERAKGNILERFSAQQFPDLHSELNLSSLELGDSALYFCASSVFAGSTDTQYFGPGTRLTVL.